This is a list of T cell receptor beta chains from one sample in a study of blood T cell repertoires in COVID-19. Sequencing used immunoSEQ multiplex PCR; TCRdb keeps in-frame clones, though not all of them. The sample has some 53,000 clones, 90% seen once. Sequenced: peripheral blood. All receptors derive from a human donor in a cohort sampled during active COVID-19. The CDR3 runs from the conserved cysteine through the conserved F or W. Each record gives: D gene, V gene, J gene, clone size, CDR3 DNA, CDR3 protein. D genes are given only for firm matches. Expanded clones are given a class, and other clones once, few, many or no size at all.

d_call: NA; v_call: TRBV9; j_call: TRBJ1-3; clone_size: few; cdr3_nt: TGTGCCAGCAGCGTAGGAGGGGAGGTCAGCTCTGGAAACACCATATATTTT; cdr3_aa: CASSVGGEVSSGNTIYF
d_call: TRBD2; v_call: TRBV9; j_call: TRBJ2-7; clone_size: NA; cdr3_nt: TGTGCCAGCAGCGTAGGACCCAGCGGGAGTTCCGAGCAGTACTTC; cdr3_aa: CASSVGPSGSSEQYF
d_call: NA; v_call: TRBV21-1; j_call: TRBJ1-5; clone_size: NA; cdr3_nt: TGTGCCAGCAGCAAAGTCCAGAACCCCAAACAGCCCCAGCATTTT; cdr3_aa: CASSKVQNPKQPQHF
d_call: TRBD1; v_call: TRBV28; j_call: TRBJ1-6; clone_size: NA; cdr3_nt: TGTGCCAGCAGTCCCCGACAGGGGTGGAATTCACCCCTCCACTTT; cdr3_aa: CASSPRQGWNSPLHF
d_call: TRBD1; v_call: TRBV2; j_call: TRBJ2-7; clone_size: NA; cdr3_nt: TGTGCCAGCAGTGGACAGGGGGTCGGTTCCTACGAGCAGTACTTC; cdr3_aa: CASSGQGVGSYEQYF
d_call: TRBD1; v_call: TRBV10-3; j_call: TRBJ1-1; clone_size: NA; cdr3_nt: TGTGCCATAGCGACAGGGGTGGGCACTGAAGCTTTCTTT; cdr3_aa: CAIATGVGTEAFF
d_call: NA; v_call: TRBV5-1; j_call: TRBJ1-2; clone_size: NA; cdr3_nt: TGCGCCAGCAGCTTGGAGCCGGGGACACAAGGGTTCTATGGCTACACCTTC; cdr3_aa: CASSLEPGTQGFYGYTF
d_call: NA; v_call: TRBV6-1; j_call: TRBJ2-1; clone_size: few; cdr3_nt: TGTGCCAGCAGTGAAGCGTGGGGAGCAAGCTACAATGAGCAGTTCTTC; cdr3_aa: CASSEAWGASYNEQFF
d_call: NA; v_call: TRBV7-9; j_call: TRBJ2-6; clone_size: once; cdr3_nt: TGTGCCAGCAGCTACTCCAGGGGACCCGGGGCCAACGTCCTGACTTTC; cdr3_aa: CASSYSRGPGANVLTF
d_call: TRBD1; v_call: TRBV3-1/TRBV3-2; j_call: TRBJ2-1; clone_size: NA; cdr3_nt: TGTGCCAGCAGCCGGACCGGGACAGGCTCCTACAATGAGCAGTTCTTC; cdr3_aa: CASSRTGTGSYNEQFF
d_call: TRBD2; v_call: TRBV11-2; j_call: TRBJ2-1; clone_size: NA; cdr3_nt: TGTGCCAGCAGCACTAGCGGGAGTCTTCACAATGAGCAGTTCTTC; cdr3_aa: CASSTSGSLHNEQFF
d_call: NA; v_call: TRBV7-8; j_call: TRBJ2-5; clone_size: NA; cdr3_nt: TGTGCCAGCAGCATAGTAGGAGCGGGCCCTGAGGAGACCCAGTACTTC; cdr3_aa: CASSIVGAGPEETQYF
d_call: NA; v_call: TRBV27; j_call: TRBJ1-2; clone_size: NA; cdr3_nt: TGTGCCAGCGGAGTGCCTAACTATGGCTACACCTTC; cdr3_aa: CASGVPNYGYTF
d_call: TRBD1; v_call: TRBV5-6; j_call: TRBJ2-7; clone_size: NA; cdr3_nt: TGTGCCAGCAGCCGCCGCGGGACAGGGAACGAGCAGTACTTC; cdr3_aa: CASSRRGTGNEQYF
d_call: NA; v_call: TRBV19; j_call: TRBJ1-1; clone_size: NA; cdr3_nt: TGTGCCAGTAGTATATTGAGCAACGTGAACACTGAAGCTTTCTTT; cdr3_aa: CASSILSNVNTEAFF
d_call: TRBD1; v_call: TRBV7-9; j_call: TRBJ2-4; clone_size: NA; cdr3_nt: TGTGCCAGCAGCCCCCGGGACAGGGAGATAAGCATTCAGTACTTC; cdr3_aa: CASSPRDREISIQYF
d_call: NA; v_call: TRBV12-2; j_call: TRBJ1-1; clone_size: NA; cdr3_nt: TGTGCAAGTCGCTTAGCGCTCAGGCAGATGAACACTGAAGCTTTCTTT; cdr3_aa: CASRLALRQMNTEAFF
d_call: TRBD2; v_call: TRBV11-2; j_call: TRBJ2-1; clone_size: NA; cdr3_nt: TGTGCCAGCAGCTTAACTAGCGGGAGGGCCGTATCCAATGAGCAGTTCTTC; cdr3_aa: CASSLTSGRAVSNEQFF
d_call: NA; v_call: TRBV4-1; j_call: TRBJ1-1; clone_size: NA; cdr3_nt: TGCGCCAGCAGCCAAGATCCTAGGGACACCATGAACACTGAAGCTTTCTTT; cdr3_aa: CASSQDPRDTMNTEAFF
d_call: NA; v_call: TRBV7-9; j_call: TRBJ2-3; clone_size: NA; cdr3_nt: TGTGCCAGCAGCTTCCGGGACTGGCAAGATACGCAGTATTTT; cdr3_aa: CASSFRDWQDTQYF
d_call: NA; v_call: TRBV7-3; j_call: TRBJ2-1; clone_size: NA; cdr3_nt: TGTGCCAGCAGCTCAACCCGTACTAGCTTCGATGAGCAGTTCTTC; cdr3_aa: CASSSTRTSFDEQFF
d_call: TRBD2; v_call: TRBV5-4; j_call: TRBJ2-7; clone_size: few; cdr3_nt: TGTGCCAGCAGCTTGCCGGGAGGGCCTTACGAGCAGTACTTC; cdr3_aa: CASSLPGGPYEQYF
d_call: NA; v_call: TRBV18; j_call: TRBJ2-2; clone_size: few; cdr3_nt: TGTGCCAGCTCACCTAGGGAGGCCGGGGAGCTGTTTTTT; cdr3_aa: CASSPREAGELFF
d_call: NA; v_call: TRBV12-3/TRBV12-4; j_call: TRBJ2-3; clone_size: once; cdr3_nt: TGTGCCAGCAGCTTAGGTTTGTCGGATACGCAGTATTTT; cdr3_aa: CASSLGLSDTQYF